The present TCR beta chain was sequenced within a study of T cells after yellow fever vaccination. Study-wide points: Almost all vaccine-responding clonotypes could not be detected on day 0 in sorted memory subsets.

The ends lost 2 bases at V and 5 bases at J; junction bases unmatched: 12. Germline CDR1 reads SGHRS; CDR2 reads YFSETQ. This CDR3 has 17 amino acids. TCRdb processed the 5' RACE reads anew with MiXCR; each CDR3 protein has one entry. The data show 50,000 to 60,000 distinct CDR3 sequences, 5% to 6.5% seen once. In this sample, this clonotype is medium-sized. V usage is TRBV5-1 and J usage is TRBJ2-5; TRBD2 matches at 10 bases. The clonotype was recovered from a man aged 18-30 years who received the YFV17D yellow fever vaccine. The sample here was PBMCs, either bulk or a sorted T-cell subset (CD4+, CD8+, memory, or dextramer-sorted; not recorded which), taken on the day of the yellow fever booster vaccination. This chain's CDR3 is CASSLTLLAGTRETQYF. In nucleotides, the CDR3 is TGCGCCAGCAGCTTAACCTTACTAGCGGGGACTCGTGAGACCCAGTACTTC.